Listed here is a single TCR beta chain. Repertoires were generated with immunoSEQ multiplex PCR, while TCRdb's copy carries only in-frame clones and drops some. The table lists more than 1.2 million clones, less than 99% of them singletons. This sample stems from a study of shared clonotypes between healthy human individuals. The CDR3 contains 15 residues. CDR1 is MNHEY and CDR2 is SMNVEV in the germline V gene (reference sequence). Trimming removed 0 bases at V and 5 bases at J, with 14 bases between. The receptor's source is a man younger than 40 in good health. The rearrangement uses TRBV27 and TRBJ2-7; weak D call: TRBD1 (5 bases). Sequencing was done on a sample of naive CD4+ T cells sorted from blood. Noted subset: CD45RA+ positively selected. The CDR3 reads CASSLSVSPGNEQYF. Here the CDR3 DNA reads TGTGCCAGCAGTTTATCGGTTTCCCCAGGGAACGAGCAGTACTTC.